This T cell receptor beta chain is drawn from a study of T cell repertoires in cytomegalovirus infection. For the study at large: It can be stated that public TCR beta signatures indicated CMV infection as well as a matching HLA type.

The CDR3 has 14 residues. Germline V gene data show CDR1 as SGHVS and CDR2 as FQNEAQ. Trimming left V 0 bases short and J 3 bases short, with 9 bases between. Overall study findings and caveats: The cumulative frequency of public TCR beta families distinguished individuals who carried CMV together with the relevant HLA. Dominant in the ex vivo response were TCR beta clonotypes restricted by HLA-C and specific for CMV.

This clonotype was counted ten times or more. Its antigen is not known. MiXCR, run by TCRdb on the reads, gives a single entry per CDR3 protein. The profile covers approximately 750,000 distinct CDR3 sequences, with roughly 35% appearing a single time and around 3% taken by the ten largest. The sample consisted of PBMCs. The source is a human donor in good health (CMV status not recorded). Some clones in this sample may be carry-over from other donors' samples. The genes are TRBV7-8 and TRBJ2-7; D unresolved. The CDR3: CASSLARRNYEQYF. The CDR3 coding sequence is TGTGCCAGCAGCTTAGCGCGTCGGAACTACGAGCAGTACTTC.